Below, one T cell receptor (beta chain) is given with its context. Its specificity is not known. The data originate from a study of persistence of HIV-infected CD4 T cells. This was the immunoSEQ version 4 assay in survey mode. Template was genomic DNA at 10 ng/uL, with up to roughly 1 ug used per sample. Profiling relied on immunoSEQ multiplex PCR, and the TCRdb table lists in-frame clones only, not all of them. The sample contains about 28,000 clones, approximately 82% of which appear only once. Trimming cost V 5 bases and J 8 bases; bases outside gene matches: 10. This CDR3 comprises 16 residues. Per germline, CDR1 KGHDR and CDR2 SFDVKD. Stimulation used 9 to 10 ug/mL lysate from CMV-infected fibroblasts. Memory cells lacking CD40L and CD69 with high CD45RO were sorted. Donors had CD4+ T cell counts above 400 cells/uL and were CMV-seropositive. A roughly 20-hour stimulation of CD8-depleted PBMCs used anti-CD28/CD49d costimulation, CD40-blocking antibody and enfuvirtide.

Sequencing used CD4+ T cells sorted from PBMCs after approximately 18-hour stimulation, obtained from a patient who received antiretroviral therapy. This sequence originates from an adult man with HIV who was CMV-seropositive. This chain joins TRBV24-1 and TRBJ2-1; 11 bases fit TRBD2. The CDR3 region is CATSATTSGDHDEQFF. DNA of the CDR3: TGTGCCACCAGTGCTACGACTAGCGGGGATCACGATGAGCAGTTCTTC.